This TCR beta chain came from a study of cytomegalovirus exposure and HLA in healthy donors. The CDR3 has 14 amino acids. Looked up from germline, CDR1 is SEHNR and CDR2 is FQNEAQ (reference sequence). Trimming took 7 bases from V and 5 from J; bases not matched to a gene: 7. Primers included in the PCR were 60 Vbeta and 13 Jbeta primers. TCRdb's copy holds only in-frame clones and misses some; the assay was immunoSEQ multiplex PCR. The sample contains fewer than 200,000 clones, 65% to 85% of which appear only once. The chain is built from TRBV7-9 and TRBJ1-5; 8 nucleotides match TRBD1. The source of this sequence is a woman aged 25 to 39 in good health and CMV-seropositive. Sequencing used PBMCs. In DNA form, the CDR3 reads TGTGCCAGCAATACAGGGGGGGATTATCAGCCCCAGCATTTT. This gives the protein CASNTGGDYQPQHF.